The clone carrying this TCR beta chain occurred a few times. The antigen is unknown. This record belongs to a study of T-cell memory formation after mild COVID-19. General study findings and limits: Researchers report contracting CD4+ clones mostly in CM and EM, with CD8+ clones in EMRA. Cross-reactive memory seemingly joined, as some responding clones were found in pre-infection memory. CD4/CD8 balance characterized clones contracting day 15 to 85, and CD4+ skew characterized later expanders.

UMIs and sample barcodes were carried by the TCR alpha and TCR beta cDNA libraries that 5'RACE produced using constant-segment primers. TCRdb reprocessed the 5' RACE reads via MiXCR and lists one record per CDR3 protein. This table has around 510,000 distinct CDR3 sequences, approximately 21% appearing once. V gave up 3 bases and J gave up 7 bases, with 19 bases separating them. The CDR3 runs 17 residues. Germline V gene lookup returns CDR1 SEHNR and CDR2 FQNEAQ (reference sequence). This clonotype was obtained from an adult woman who had mild COVID-19 (a few samples of this study predate the infection). Cell type and time point are not known. Sequences were obtained from PBMCs or a T cell subset sorted from them (not recorded which). This sequence joins TRBV7-9 and TRBJ1-6; a possible D gene is TRBD1 (5 bases). This CDR3 reads CASSLGQDIGKNSPLHF. The CDR3 DNA reads TGTGCCAGCAGCTTGGGGCAAGACATCGGCAAGAATTCACCCCTCCACTTT.